Presented here are 8 T cell receptor beta chains from one specimen sequenced in a study of T-cell reconstitution after alpha-beta-depleted transplantation in children. During its preparation, the TCRbeta library received unique molecular identifiers. Each CDR3 protein is one row after TCRdb ran MiXCR on the PCR reads. This table has some 600,000 distinct CDR3 sequences, roughly 13% appearing once. Sequenced material: PBMCs, mostly from graft donor cells, taken 360 days after TCRalphabeta/CD19-depleted stem cell transplant. Source of these receptors: a male patient between 10 and 17 years old who had a stem cell transplant for acute myeloid leukemia, so the T cells may come from the graft donor.

This clonotype occurred many times. V gene TRBV2 combines with J gene TRBJ2-7, with 8 bases identical to TRBD2. CDR1 is SNHLY, CDR2 FYNNEI, per germline. With V trimmed by 8 bases and J by 2 bases, 5 bases remained unmatched. There are 13 residues in the CDR3. This CDR3 reads CASLVAGPYEQYF. CDR3 coding DNA: TGTGCCAGCTTGGTAGCGGGGCCCTACGAGCAGTACTTC.

This clonotype has just a few counts. The chain employs TRBV20-1 and TRBJ2-1, with D possibly called TRBD1 or TRBD2 (5 bases each). The germline V gene encodes CDR1 DFQATT and CDR2 SNEGSKA (reference sequence). Trimming took 7 bases from V and 5 from J, leaving 15 bases between them. CDR3 length: 13 residues. CDR3 sequence (DNA): TGCAGTGTGGGACGGCCTACCCACAATGAGCAGTTCTTC. Protein product: CSVGRPTHNEQFF.

The chain carries TRBV4-2 and TRBJ2-3, with D perhaps matching TRBD1 (6 bases). CDR1 LGHNA and CDR2 YNFKEQ come from the germline V gene. Trimming removed 0 bases at V and 2 bases at J, with 15 bases between. The length of the CDR3 is 17 residues. CDR3 amino acids: CASSQDPPQGLTDTQYF. As DNA, the CDR3 is TGTGCCAGCAGCCAAGATCCCCCACAGGGCCTCACAGATACGCAGTATTTT.

This clonotype was found a few times. The V and J genes are TRBV6-2 or TRBV6-3 and TRBJ2-1, with D perhaps TRBD2 (6 bases). Trimming pared 0 bases from V and 0 bases from J, leaving 21 bases between. CDR1 and CDR2 (germline): MNHEY, SVGEGT. The CDR3 is 20 amino acids. The CDR3 protein is CASSYSTGRRFWSSYNEQFF. CDR3 DNA: TGTGCCAGCAGTTACTCGACCGGGAGAAGGTTCTGGAGCTCCTACAATGAGCAGTTCTTC.

The chain recombines TRBV18 with TRBJ2-5, with unresolved D. The CDR3 consists of 13 residues. V lost 2 bases to trimming and J lost 1 base, with 5 bases between them. From germline, CDR1 is KGHSH and CDR2 LQKENI. CDR3 amino acids: CASSPNLQETQYF. DNA for the CDR3: TGTGCCAGCTCACCAAATCTCCAAGAGACCCAGTACTTC.

The chain is built from TRBV7-9 and TRBJ2-7; 11 bases align to TRBD2. Germline loops: CDR1 SEHNR, CDR2 FQNEAQ (reference sequence). This CDR3 contains 13 residues. V was pared by 7 bases and J by 3 bases, with 2 bases of the junction left unmatched. The CDR3 DNA sequence: TGTGCCAGCATCCTAGCGGGGGGCTACGAGCAGTACTTC. It yields the protein CASILAGGYEQYF.

In DNA, the CDR3 is TGCAGCGTGATGCAGGGGACAGTCCGTTACGAAAAACTGTTTTTT. It translates to CSVMQGTVRYEKLFF. The chain carries TRBV29-1 and TRBJ1-4; 7 bases fit TRBD1. Per germline, CDR1 SQVTM and CDR2 ANQGSEA. V trimming: 6 bases; J trimming: 8 bases; junction bases outside the gene matches: 15. The CDR3 runs 15 residues.

This clonotype came up many times. The chain uses TRBV4-1 and TRBJ1-1, with 8 bases lining up with TRBD1. The CDR3 runs 15 residues. V lost 4 bases and J lost 1; bases outside the gene matches: 5. From germline, CDR1 is MGHRA and CDR2 YSYEKL. CDR3 protein: CASSPRQGPNTEAFF. Written as DNA, the CDR3 is TGCGCCAGCAGCCCTCGACAGGGGCCGAACACTGAAGCTTTCTTT.